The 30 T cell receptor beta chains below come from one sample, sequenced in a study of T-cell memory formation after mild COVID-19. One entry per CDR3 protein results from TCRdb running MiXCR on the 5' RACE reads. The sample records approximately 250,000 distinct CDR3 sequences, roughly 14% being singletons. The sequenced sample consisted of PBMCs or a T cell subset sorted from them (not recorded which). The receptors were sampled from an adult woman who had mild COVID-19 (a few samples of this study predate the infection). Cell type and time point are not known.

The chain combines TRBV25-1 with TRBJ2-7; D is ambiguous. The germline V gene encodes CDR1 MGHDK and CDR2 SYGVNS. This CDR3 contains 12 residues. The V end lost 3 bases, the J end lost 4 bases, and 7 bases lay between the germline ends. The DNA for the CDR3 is TGTGCCAGCAGTGACGCGAATTACGAGCAGTACTTC. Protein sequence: CASSDANYEQYF.

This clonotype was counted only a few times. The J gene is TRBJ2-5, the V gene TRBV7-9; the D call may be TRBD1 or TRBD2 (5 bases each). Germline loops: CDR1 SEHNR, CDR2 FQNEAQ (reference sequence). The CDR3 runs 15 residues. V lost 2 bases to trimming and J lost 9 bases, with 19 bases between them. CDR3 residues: CASSLLGGPRGAQYF. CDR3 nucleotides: TGTGCCAGCAGCTTATTAGGCGGGCCCCGAGGGGCCCAGTACTTC. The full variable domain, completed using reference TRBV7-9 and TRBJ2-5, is DTGVSQNPRHKITKRGQNVTFRCDPISEHNRLYWYRQTLGQGPEFLTYFQNEAQLEKSRLLSDRFSAERPKGSFSTLEIQRTEQGDSAMYLCASSLLGGPRGAQYFGPGTRLLVL.

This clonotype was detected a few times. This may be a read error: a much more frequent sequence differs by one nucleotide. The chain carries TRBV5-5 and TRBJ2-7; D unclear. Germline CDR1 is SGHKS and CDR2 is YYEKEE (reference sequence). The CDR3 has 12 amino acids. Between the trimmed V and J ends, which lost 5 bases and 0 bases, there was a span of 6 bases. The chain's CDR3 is CASRRSSYEQYF. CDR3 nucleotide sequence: TGTGCCAGCAGACGGAGCTCCTACGAGCAGTACTTC.

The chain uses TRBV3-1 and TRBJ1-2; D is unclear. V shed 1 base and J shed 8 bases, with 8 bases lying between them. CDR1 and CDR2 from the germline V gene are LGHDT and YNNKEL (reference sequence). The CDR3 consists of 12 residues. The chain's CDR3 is CASSQGERGYTF. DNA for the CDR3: TGTGCCAGCAGCCAAGGGGAGAGGGGCTACACCTTC.

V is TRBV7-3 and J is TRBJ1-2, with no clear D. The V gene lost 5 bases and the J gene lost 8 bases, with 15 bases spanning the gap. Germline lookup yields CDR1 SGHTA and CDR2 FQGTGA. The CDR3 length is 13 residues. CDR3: CASSLGSLEGYTF. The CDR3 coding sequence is TGTGCCAGCAGCCTAGGCTCCCTTGAGGGCTACACCTTC.

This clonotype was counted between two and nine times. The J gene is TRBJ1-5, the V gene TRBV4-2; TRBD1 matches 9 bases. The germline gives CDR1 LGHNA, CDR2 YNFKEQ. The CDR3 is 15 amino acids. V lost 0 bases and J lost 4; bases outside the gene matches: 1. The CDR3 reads CASSQEGTGNQPQHF. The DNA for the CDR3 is TGTGCCAGCAGCCAAGAAGGGACAGGGAATCAGCCCCAGCATTTT.

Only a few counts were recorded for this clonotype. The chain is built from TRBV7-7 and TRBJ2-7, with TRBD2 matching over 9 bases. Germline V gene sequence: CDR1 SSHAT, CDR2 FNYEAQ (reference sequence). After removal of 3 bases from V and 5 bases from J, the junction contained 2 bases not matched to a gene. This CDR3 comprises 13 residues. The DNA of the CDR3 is TGTGCCAGCAGCTTGGGACTAGCTGACGAGCAGTACTTC. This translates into CASSLGLADEQYF.

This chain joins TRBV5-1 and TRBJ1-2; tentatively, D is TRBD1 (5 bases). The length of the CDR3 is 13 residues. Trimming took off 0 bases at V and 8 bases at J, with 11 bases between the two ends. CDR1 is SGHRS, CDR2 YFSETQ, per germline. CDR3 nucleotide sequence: TGCGCCAGCAGCTTGGGGGCAGGGAACGGCTACACCTTC. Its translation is CASSLGAGNGYTF.

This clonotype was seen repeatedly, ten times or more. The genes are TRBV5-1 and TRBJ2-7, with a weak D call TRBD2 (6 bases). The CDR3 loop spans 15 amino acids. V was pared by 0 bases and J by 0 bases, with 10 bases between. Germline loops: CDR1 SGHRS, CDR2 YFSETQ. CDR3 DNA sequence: TGCGCCAGCAGCTTGGAGGGAGGCCGCTCCTACGAGCAGTACTTC. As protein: CASSLEGGRSYEQYF.

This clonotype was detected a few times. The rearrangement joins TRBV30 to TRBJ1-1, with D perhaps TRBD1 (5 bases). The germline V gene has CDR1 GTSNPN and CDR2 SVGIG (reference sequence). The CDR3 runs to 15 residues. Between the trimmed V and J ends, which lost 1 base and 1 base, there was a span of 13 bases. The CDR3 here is CAWSAAGTKNTEAFF. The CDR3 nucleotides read TGTGCCTGGAGTGCTGCCGGGACTAAGAACACTGAAGCTTTCTTT.

CDR3 nucleotide sequence: TGTGCCACCAGTGATTGGGGGGGACGGACAGATACGCAGTATTTT. Its protein is CATSDWGGRTDTQYF. The chain couples TRBV24-1 to TRBJ2-3, with 7 bases that match TRBD2. CDR1 and CDR2 from the germline V gene are KGHDR and SFDVKD. This CDR3 has 15 residues. V was clipped by 2 bases and J by 3 bases; unmatched bases: 4.

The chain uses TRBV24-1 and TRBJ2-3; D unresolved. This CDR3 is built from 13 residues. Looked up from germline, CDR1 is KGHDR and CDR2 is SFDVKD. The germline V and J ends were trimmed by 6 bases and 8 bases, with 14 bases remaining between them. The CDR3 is CATSNPRTGTQYF. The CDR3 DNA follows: TGTGCCACCAGTAACCCTCGAACCGGTACGCAGTATTTT.

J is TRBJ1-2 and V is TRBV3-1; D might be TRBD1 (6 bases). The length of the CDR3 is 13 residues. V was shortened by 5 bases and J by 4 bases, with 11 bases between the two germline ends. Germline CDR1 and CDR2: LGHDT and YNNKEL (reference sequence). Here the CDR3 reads CASSSQGIYGYTF. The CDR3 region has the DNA TGTGCCAGCAGCTCACAGGGAATCTATGGCTACACCTTC.

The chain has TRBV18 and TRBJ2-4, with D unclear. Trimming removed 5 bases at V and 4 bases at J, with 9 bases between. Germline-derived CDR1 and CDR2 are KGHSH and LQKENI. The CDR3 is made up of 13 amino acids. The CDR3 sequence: CASSETRKNIQYF. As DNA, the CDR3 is TGTGCCAGCTCAGAGACGAGGAAAAACATTCAGTACTTC.

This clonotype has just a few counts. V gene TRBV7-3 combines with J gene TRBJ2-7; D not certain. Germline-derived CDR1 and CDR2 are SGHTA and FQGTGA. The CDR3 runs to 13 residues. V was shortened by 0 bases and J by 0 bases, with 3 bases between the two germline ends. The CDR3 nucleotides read TGTGCCAGCAGCTTAACGAGCTCCTACGAGCAGTACTTC. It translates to CASSLTSSYEQYF.

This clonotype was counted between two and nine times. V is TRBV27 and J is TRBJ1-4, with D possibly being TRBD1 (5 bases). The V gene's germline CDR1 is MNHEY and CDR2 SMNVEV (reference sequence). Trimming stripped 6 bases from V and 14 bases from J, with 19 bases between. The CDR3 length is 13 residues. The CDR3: CASRGLEGSGLFF. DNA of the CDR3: TGTGCCAGCAGGGGGTTAGAGGGCTCAGGGCTGTTTTTT.

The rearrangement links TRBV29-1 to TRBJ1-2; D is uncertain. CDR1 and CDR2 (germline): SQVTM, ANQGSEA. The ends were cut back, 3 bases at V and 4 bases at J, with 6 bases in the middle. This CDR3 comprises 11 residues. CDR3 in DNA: TGCAGCGTTGAGACATCCTATGGCTACACCTTC. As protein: CSVETSYGYTF.

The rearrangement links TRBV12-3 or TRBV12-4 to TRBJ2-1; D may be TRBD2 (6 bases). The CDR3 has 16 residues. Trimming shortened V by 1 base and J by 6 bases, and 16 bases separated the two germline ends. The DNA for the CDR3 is TGTGCCAGCAGTTTAGGCAGCGGGCCCGGGGGCAATGAGCAGTTCTTC. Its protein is CASSLGSGPGGNEQFF.

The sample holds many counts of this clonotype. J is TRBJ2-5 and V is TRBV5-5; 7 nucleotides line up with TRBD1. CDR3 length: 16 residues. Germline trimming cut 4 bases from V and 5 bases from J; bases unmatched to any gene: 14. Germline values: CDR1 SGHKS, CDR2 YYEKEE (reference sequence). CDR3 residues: CASSPNDDRVGETQYF. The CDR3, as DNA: TGTGCCAGCAGCCCGAATGATGACAGGGTAGGGGAGACCCAGTACTTC. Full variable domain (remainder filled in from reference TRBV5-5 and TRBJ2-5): DAGVTQSPTHLIKTRGQQVTLRCSPISGHKSVSWYQQVLGQGPQFIFQYYEKEERGRGNFPDRFSARQFPNYSSELNVNALLLGDSALYLCASSPNDDRVGETQYFGPGTRLLVL.

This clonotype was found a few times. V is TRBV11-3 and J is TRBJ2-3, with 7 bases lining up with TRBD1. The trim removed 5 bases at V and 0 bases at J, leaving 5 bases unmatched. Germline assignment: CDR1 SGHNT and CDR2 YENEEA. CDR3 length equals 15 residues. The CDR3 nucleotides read TGTGCCAGCAGCCGGGACAGATCTAGCACAGATACGCAGTATTTT. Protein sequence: CASSRDRSSTDTQYF.

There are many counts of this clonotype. In DNA form, the CDR3 reads TGTGCCATCAGTGAGACCCCGGGACAGGGTAAAGCGGACACTGAAGCTTTCTTT. Its protein is CAISETPGQGKADTEAFF. The rearrangement joins TRBV10-3 to TRBJ1-1, with 9 nucleotides matching TRBD1. With 2 bases clipped from V and 3 bases from J, the junction kept 13 bases outside the gene matches. Germline CDR1 ENHRY, CDR2 SYGVKD. The CDR3 consists of 18 residues.

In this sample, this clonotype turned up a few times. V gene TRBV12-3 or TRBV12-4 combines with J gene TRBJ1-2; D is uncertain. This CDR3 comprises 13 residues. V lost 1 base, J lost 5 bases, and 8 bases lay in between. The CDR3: CASSLDRDYGYTF. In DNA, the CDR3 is TGTGCCAGCAGTTTAGATAGGGATTATGGCTACACCTTC.

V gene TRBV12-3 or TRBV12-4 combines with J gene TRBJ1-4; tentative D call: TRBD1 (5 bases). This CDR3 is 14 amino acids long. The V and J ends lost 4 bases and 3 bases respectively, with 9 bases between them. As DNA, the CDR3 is TGTGCCAGCAGTTCGCAGGGTTCTAATGAAAAACTGTTTTTT. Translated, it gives CASSSQGSNEKLFF.

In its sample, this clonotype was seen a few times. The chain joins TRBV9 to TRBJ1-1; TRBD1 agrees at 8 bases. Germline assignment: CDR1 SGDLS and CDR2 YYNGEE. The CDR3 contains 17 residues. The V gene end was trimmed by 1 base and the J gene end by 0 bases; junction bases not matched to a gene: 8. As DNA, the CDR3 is TGTGCCAGCAGCGTATCCGGGACAGGCTTCATGAACACTGAAGCTTTCTTT. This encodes CASSVSGTGFMNTEAFF.

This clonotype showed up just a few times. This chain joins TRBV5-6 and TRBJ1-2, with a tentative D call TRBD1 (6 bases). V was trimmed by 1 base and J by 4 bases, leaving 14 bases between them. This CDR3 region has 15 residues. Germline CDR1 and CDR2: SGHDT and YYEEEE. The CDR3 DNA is TGTGCCAGCAGCTTGATCATACAGGGCTCCTATGGCTACACCTTC. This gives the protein CASSLIIQGSYGYTF.

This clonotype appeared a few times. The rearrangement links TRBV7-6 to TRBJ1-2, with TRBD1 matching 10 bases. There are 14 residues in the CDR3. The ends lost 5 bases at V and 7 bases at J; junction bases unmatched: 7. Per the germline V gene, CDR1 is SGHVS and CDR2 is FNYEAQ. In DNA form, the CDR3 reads TGTGCCAGCAGCGTAGACAGGGGGCTCACTGGCTACACCTTC. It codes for CASSVDRGLTGYTF.

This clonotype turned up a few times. The CDR3 coding sequence is TGTGCCAGCAGCCGGGGGCCTAGCGGAAGCGCTAAGTACAATGAGCAGTTCTTC. Residues: CASSRGPSGSAKYNEQFF. The V gene is TRBV7-2, the J gene TRBJ2-1, with D maybe TRBD2 (7 bases). V lost 5 bases and J lost 4, with 24 bases in between. The length of the CDR3 is 18 residues. Germline assignment: CDR1 SGHTA and CDR2 FQGNSA.

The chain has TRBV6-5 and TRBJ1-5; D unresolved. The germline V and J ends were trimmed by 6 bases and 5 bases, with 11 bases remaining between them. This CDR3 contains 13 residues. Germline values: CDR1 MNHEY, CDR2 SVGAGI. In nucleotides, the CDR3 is TGTGCCAGCAGCTTAAACATTTATCAGCCCCAGCATTTT. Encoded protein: CASSLNIYQPQHF.

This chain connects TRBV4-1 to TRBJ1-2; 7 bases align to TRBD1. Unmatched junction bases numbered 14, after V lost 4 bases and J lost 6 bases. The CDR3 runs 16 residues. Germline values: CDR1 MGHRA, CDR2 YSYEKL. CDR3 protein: CASSPGVARGLHGYTF. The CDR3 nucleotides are TGCGCCAGCAGCCCAGGAGTAGCGAGGGGGCTCCATGGCTACACCTTC.

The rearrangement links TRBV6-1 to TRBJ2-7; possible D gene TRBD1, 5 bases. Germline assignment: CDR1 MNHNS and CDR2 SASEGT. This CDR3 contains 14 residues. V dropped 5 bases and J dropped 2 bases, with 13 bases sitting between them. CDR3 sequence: CASSRIQGPYEQYF. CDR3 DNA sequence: TGTGCCAGCAGTCGGATTCAGGGTCCCTACGAGCAGTACTTC.